The clone carrying this T cell receptor (beta chain) was observed a handful of times. Its antigen is as yet unknown. This record belongs to a study of blood T cells in healthy people across ages. Overall study findings and caveats: A conclusive naive versus antigen-experienced comparison was prevented by the unsorted PBMCs.

A J-beta primer mix and a sample-barcoded 5' primer were used in a second PCR of about 7 to 12 cycles. Sequencing yielded, for each sample, at least 3 million paired-end reads carrying CDR3. In TCRdb, the 5' RACE reads were re-called with MiXCR into one record per CDR3 protein. The sample lists around 600,000 distinct CDR3 sequences; more than 45% were seen once. Deletions cut 2 bases from V and 0 bases from J, with 7 bases between. This CDR3 contains 14 residues. CDR1 is ENHRY and CDR2 is SYGVKD in the germline V gene. The rearrangement joins TRBV10-3 to TRBJ1-2, with D hard to call. Sequenced input: blood. The origin of this receptor is an elderly man in good health. The CDR3 protein is CAISEGPTNYGYTF. CDR3 nucleotides: TGTGCCATCAGTGAGGGCCCGACTAACTATGGCTACACCTTC.